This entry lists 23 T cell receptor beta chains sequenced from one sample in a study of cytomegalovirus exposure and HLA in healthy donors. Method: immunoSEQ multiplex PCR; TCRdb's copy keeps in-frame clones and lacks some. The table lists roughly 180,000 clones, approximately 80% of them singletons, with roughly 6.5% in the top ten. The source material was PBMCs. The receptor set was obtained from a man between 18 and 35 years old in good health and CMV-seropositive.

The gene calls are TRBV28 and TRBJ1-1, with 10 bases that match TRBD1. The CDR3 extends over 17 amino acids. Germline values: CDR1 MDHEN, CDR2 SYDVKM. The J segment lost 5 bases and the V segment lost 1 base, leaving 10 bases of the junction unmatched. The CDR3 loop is CASSLYGTGAQGTEAFF. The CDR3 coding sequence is TGTGCCAGCAGTTTATACGGGACAGGGGCCCAGGGAACTGAAGCTTTCTTT. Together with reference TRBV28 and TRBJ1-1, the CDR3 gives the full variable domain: DVKVTQSSRYLVKRTGEKVFLECVQDMDHENMFWYRQDPGLGLRLIYFSYDVKMKEKGDIPEGYSVSREKKERFSLILESASTNQTSMYLCASSLYGTGAQGTEAFFGQGTRLTVV.

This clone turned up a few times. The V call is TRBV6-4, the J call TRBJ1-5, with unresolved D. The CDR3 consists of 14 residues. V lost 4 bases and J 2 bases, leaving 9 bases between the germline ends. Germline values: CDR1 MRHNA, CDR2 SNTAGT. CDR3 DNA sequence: TGTGCCAGCAGTGTTGGCGGGGGCAATCAGCCCCAGCATTTT. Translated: CASSVGGGNQPQHF.

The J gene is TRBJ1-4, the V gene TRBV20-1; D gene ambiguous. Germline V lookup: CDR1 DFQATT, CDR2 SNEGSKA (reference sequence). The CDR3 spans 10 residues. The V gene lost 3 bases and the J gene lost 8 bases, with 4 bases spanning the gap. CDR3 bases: TGCAGTGCTAGTGGCGAAAAACTGTTTTTT. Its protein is CSASGEKLFF.

The CDR3: CASSGLTGAQETQYF. CDR3 nucleotide sequence: TGTGCCAGCAGTGGACTAACAGGGGCCCAAGAGACCCAGTACTTC. The chain links TRBV28 to TRBJ2-5, with D possibly TRBD1 on 7 matching bases. Germline V CDR1 and CDR2: MDHEN, SYDVKM. There are 15 residues in the CDR3. Between the trimmed V and J ends, which lost 5 bases and 1 base, there was a span of 14 bases.

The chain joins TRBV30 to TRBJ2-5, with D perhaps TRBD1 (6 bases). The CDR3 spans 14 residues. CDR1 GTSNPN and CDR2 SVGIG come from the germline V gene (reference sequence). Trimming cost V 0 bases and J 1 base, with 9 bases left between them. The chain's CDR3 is CAWSVDRTQETQYF. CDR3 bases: TGTGCCTGGAGTGTGGACAGAACCCAAGAGACCCAGTACTTC.

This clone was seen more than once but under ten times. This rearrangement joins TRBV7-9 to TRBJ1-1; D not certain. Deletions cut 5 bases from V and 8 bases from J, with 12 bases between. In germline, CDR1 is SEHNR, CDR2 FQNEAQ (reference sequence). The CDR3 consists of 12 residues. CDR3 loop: CASSPTVTEAFF. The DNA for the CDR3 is TGTGCCAGCAGCCCGACTGTAACCGAAGCTTTCTTT. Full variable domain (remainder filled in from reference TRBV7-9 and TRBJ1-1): DTGVSQNPRHKITKRGQNVTFRCDPISEHNRLYWYRQTLGQGPEFLTYFQNEAQLEKSRLLSDRFSAERPKGSFSTLEIQRTEQGDSAMYLCASSPTVTEAFFGQGTRLTVV.

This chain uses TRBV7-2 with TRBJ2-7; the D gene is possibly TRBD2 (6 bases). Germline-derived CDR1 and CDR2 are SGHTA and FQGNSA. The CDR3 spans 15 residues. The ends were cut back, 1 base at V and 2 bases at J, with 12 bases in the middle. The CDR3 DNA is TGTGCCAGCAGCTTAGAGGGCGGGGTCCCCTACGAGCAGTACTTC. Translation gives CASSLEGGVPYEQYF.

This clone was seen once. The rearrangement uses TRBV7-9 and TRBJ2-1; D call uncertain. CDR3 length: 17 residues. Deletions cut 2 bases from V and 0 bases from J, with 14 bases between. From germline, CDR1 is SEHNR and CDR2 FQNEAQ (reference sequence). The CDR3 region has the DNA TGTGCCAGCAGCTTACATCTCGGTGTGTTCTCCTACAATGAGCAGTTCTTC. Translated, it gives CASSLHLGVFSYNEQFF.

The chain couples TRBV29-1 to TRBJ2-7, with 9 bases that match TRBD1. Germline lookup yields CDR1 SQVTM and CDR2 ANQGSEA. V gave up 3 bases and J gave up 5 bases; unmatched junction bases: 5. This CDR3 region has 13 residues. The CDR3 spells CSVEKDRGHEQYF. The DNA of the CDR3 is TGCAGCGTTGAGAAGGACAGGGGACACGAGCAGTACTTC.

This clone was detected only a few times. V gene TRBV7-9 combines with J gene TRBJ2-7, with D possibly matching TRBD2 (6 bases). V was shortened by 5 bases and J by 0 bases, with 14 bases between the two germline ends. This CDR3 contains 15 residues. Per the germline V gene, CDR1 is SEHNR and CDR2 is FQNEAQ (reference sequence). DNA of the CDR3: TGTGCCAGCAGCCGCCGGAGGGTTCTCTCCTACGAGCAGTACTTC. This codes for CASSRRRVLSYEQYF.

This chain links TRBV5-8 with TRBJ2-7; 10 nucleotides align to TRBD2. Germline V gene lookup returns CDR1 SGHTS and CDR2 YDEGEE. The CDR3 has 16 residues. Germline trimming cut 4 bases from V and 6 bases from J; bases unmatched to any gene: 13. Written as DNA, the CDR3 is TGTGCCAGCAGCCGCCGGACTAGCGGACGCTGGGGCGAGCAGTACTTC. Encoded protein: CASSRRTSGRWGEQYF.

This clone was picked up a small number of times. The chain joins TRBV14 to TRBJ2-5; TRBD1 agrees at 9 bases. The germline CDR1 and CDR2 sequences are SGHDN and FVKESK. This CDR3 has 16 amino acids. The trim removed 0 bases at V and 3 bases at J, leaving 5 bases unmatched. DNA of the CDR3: TGTGCCAGCAGCCAAGATTTCGGGACAGGGAAAGAGACCCAGTACTTC. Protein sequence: CASSQDFGTGKETQYF.

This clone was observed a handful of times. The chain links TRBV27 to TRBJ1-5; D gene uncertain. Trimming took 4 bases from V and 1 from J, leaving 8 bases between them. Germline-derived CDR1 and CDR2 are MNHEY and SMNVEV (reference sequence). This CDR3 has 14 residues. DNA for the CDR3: TGTGCCAGCAGTTCGAGAACGAGCAATCAGCCCCAGCATTTT. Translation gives CASSSRTSNQPQHF.

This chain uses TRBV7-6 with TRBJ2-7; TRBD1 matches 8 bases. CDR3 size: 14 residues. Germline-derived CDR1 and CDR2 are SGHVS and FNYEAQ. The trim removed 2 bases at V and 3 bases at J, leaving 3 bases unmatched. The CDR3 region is CASSLQQGGYEQYF. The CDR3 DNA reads TGTGCCAGCAGCTTACAACAGGGGGGCTACGAGCAGTACTTC.

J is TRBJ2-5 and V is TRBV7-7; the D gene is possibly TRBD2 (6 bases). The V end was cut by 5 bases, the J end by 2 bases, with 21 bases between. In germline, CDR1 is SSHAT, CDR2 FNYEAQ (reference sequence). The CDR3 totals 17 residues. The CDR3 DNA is TGTGCCAGCAGCCCTGGGGTGGTGCGGGGTCCTCAAGAGACCCAGTACTTC. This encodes CASSPGVVRGPQETQYF.

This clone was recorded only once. Written as DNA, the CDR3 is TGCGCCAGCAGAGGCGGAAACACAGATACGCAGTATTTT. It encodes CASRGGNTDTQYF. The chain has TRBV4-3 and TRBJ2-3; D not certain. The CDR3 spans 13 residues. V was clipped by 6 bases and J by 2 bases, with 9 bases between them. CDR1 is LGHNA, CDR2 YSLEER, per germline.

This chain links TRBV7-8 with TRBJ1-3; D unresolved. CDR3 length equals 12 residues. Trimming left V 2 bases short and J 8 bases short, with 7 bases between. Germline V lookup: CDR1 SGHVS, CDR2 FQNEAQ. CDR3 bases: TGTGCCAGCAGCTTATTGCGGGACACCATATATTTT. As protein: CASSLLRDTIYF. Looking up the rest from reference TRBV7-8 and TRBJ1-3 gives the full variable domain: GAGVSQSPRYKVAKRGQDVALRCDPISGHVSLFWYQQALGQGPEFLTYFQNEAQLDKSGLPSDRFFAERPEGSVSTLKIQRTQQEDSAVYLCASSLLRDTIYFGEGSWLTVV.

CDR3: CASSWGAGSNEQYF. Written as DNA, the CDR3 is TGTGCCAGCAGCTGGGGTGCAGGGTCGAACGAGCAGTACTTC. The chain carries TRBV5-6 and TRBJ2-7; D might be TRBD1 (5 bases). Deletions cut 3 bases from V and 5 bases from J, with 15 bases between. The CDR3 runs to 14 residues. Germline lookup yields CDR1 SGHDT and CDR2 YYEEEE. Drawing the rest from reference TRBV5-6 and TRBJ2-7, the complete variable domain is DAGVTQSPTHLIKTRGQQVTLRCSPKSGHDTVSWYQQALGQGPQFIFQYYEEEERQRGNFPDRFSGHQFPNYSSELNVNALLLGDSALYLCASSWGAGSNEQYFGPGTRLTVT.

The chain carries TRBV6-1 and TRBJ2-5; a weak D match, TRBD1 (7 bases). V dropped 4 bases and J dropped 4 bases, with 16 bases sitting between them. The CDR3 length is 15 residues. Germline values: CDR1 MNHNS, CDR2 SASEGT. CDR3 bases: TGTGCCAGCAGTGCGGAGGGGGCAAACGGAGAGACCCAGTACTTC. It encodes CASSAEGANGETQYF.

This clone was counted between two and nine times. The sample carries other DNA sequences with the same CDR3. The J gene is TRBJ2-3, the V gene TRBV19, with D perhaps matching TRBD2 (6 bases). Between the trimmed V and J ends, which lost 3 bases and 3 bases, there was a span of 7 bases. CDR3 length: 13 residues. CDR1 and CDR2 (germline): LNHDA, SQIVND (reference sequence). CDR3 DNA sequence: TGTGCCAGTAGTATGAGCGGGACAGATACGCAGTATTTT. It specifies CASSMSGTDTQYF.

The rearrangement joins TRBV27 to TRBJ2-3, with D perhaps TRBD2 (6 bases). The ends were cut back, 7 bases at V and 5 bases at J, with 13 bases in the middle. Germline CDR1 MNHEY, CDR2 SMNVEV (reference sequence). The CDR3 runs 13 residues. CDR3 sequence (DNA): TGTGCCAGCATCGGAGGGGTTAAAGATACGCAGTATTTT. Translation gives CASIGGVKDTQYF.

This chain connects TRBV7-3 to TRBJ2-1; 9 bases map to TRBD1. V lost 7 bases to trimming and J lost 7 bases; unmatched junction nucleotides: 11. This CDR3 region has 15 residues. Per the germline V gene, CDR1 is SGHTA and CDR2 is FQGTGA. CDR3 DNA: TGTGCCAGCACCGAATTGGGACAGGGCTTGAATGAGCAGTTCTTC. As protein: CASTELGQGLNEQFF.

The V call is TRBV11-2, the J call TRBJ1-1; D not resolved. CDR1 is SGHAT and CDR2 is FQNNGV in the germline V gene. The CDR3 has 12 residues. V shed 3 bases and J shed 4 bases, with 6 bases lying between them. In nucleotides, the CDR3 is TGTGCCAGCAGCTTGACGGGCACTGAAGCTTTCTTT. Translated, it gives CASSLTGTEAFF.